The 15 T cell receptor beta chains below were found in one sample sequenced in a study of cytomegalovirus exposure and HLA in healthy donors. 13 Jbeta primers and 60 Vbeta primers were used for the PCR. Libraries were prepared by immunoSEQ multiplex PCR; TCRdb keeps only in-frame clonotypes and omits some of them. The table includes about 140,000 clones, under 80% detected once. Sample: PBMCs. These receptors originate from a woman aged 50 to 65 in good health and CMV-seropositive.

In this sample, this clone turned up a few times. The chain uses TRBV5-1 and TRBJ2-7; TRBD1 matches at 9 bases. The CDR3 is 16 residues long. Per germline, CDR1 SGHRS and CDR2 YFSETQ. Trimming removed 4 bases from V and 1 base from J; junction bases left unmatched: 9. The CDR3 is CASSDLTGGISYEQYF. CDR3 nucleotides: TGCGCCAGCAGCGACCTAACAGGGGGCATATCCTACGAGCAGTACTTC.

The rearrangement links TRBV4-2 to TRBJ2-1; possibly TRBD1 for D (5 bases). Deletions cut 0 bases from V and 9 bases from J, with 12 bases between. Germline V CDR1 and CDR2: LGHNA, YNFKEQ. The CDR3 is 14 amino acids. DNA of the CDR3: TGTGCCAGCAGCCAAGAGGCAAGGGGATCTGAGCAGTTCTTC. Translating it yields CASSQEARGSEQFF.

The CDR3 bases are TGCAGCGTTGAAAGGGGACAGGGGATAACAGATACGCAGTATTTT. Protein: CSVERGQGITDTQYF. The V call is TRBV29-1, the J call TRBJ2-3; 10 bases are shared with TRBD1. Losses at the gene ends were 2 bases for V and 3 bases for J; bases not matched to a gene: 5. The length of the CDR3 is 15 residues. The V gene's germline CDR1 is SQVTM and CDR2 ANQGSEA.

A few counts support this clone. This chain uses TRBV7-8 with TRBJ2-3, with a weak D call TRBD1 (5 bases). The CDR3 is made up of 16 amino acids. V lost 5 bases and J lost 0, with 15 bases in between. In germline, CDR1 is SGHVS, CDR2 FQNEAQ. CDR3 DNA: TGTGCCAGCAGCGAAGGTTCCGGACACAGCACAGATACGCAGTATTTT. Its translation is CASSEGSGHSTDTQYF.

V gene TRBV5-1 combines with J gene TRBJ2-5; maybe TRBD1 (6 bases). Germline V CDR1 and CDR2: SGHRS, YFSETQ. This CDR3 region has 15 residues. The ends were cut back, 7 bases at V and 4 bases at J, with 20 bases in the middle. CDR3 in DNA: TGCGCCAGCGTTACAGGTGGGGGCTCTTTAGAGACCCAGTACTTC. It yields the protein CASVTGGGSLETQYF.

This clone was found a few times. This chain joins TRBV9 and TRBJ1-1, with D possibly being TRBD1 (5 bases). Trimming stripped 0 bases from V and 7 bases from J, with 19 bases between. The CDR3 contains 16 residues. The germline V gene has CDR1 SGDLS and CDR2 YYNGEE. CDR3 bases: TGTGCCAGCAGCGTAGTTCGGGGGGGGTCTCGCCGTGAAGCTTTCTTT. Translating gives CASSVVRGGSRREAFF. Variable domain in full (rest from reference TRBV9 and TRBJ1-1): DSGVTQTPKHLITATGQRVTLRCSPRSGDLSVYWYQQSLDQGLQFLIQYYNGEERAKGNILERFSAQQFPDLHSELNLSSLELGDSALYFCASSVVRGGSRREAFFGQGTRLTVV.

For the CDR3, the DNA is TGTGCCTGGAGGGAGGGAGGAGTCGCAGATACGCAGTATTTT. It encodes CAWREGGVADTQYF. This chain uses TRBV30 with TRBJ2-3; D is possibly TRBD2 (6 bases). The CDR3 sequence is 14 residues long. V shed 3 bases and J shed 4 bases, with 14 bases lying between them. Germline V gene sequence: CDR1 GTSNPN, CDR2 SVGIG (reference sequence).

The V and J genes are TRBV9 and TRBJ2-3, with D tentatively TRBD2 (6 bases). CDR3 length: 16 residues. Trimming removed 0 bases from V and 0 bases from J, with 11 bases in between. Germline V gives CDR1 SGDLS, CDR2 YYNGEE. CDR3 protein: CASSVAIAGSTDTQYF. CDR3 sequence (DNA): TGTGCCAGCAGCGTAGCTATCGCGGGGAGCACAGATACGCAGTATTTT.

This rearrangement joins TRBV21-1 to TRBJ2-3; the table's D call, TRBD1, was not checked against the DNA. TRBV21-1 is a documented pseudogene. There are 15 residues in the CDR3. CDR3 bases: TGTGCCAGCAGCGAATGGGGGCGCGCTCCTGATACGCAGTATTTT. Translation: CASSEWGRAPDTQYF.

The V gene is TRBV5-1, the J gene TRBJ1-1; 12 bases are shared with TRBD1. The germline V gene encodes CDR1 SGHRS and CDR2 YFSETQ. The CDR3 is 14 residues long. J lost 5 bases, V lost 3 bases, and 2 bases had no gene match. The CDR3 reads CASSSGQGATEAFF. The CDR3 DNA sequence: TGCGCCAGCAGCTCGGGACAGGGGGCAACTGAAGCTTTCTTT. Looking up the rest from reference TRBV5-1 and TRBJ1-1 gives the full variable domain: KAGVTQTPRYLIKTRGQQVTLSCSPISGHRSVSWYQQTPGQGLQFLFEYFSETQRNKGNFPGRFSGRQFSNSRSEMNVSTLELGDSALYLCASSSGQGATEAFFGQGTRLTVV.

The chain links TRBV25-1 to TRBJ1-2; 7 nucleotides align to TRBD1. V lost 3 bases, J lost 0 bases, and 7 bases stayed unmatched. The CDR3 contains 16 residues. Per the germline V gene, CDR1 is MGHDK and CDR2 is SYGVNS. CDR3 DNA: TGTGCCAGCAGTGACCCCGGGCAGGGGGCTAACTATGGCTACACCTTC. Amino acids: CASSDPGQGANYGYTF.

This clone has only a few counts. The CDR3 coding sequence is TGTGCCAGCAGCTTCGGGGGGGTCGGCTATGGCTACACCTTC. This codes for CASSFGGVGYGYTF. The J gene is TRBJ1-2, the V gene TRBV7-9; D may be TRBD1 (5 bases). CDR1 is SEHNR, CDR2 FQNEAQ, per germline (reference sequence). V gave up 3 bases and J gave up 4 bases, with 12 bases separating them. CDR3 size: 14 residues.

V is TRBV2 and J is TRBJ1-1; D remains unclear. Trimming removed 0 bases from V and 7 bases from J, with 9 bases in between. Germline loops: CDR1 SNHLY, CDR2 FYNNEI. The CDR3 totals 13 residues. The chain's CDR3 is CASSEARGIEAFF. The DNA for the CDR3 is TGTGCCAGCAGTGAAGCTCGAGGGATTGAAGCTTTCTTT.

CDR3 residues: CASSAQGSSNQPQHF. In DNA form, the CDR3 reads TGTGCCAGTTCAGCACAGGGGTCGAGCAATCAGCCCCAGCATTTT. This chain uses TRBV19 with TRBJ1-5, with 7 bases that match TRBD1. Germline-derived CDR1 and CDR2 are LNHDA and SQIVND (reference sequence). The CDR3 is made up of 15 amino acids. Trimming cost V 8 bases and J 1 base; bases outside gene matches: 8.

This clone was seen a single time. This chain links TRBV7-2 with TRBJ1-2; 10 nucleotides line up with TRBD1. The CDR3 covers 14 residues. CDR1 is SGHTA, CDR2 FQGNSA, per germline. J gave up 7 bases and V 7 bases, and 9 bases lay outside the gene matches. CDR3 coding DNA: TGTGCCAGCACAATTGACAGGGGGCGAGGTGGCTACACCTTC. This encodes CASTIDRGRGGYTF.